Below are 23 T cell receptor beta chains sequenced from a single sample in a study of post-analysis software for immune sequencing data. Whole-study findings and limits: Patients had higher frequencies than controls of a handful of TRBV segments, including TRBV5-6, TRBV5-1 and TRBV20-1.

The antigens of these receptors remain unknown. Built from TCR beta cDNA, the libraries had unique molecular identifiers in them. One entry per CDR3 protein, called by TCRdb with MiXCR from the PCR reads. The sample lists more than 450,000 distinct CDR3 sequences, about 40% occurring once. The source material was blood. Source of these receptors: a girl aged 10-17 years with multiple sclerosis.

This sequence joins TRBV12-3 or TRBV12-4 and TRBJ2-7; maybe TRBD2 (7 bases). The germline V and J ends were trimmed by 2 bases and 3 bases, with 14 bases remaining between them. The CDR3 runs 15 residues. This chain's CDR3 is CASSLSSGGRYEQYF. For the CDR3, the DNA is TGTGCCAGCAGTTTATCTTCCGGGGGGCGCTACGAGCAGTACTTC.

The V gene is TRBV6-5, the J gene TRBJ2-7; possibly TRBD2 for D (6 bases). CDR1 and CDR2 from the germline V gene are MNHEY and SVGAGI. Between the trimmed V and J ends, which lost 2 bases and 3 bases, there was a span of 14 bases. CDR3 size: 15 residues. CDR3 sequence: CASSYAGPGLYEQYF. DNA of the CDR3: TGTGCCAGCAGTTACGCGGGGCCGGGGCTCTACGAGCAGTACTTC.

The chain combines TRBV12-3 or TRBV12-4 with TRBJ1-2, with D tentatively TRBD1 (5 bases). The V end lost 6 bases, the J end lost 5 bases, and 16 bases lay between the germline ends. The CDR3 covers 14 residues. Here the CDR3 reads CASSQTQGYYGYTF. The CDR3 DNA reads as TGTGCCAGCAGCCAAACGCAGGGTTATTATGGCTACACCTTC.

This clonotype was seen a handful of times. The chain couples TRBV4-1 to TRBJ2-1; the match to TRBD1 covers 9 bases. The V gene's germline CDR1 is MGHRA and CDR2 YSYEKL. J was trimmed by 6 bases and V by 5 bases; bases with no gene match: 8. The CDR3 has 15 amino acids. CDR3 sequence (DNA): TGCGCCAGCAGCTTTGCCGGGACAGGGATCAATGAGCAGTTCTTC. It translates to CASSFAGTGINEQFF.

The V call is TRBV28, the J call TRBJ2-1; the D is unclear. This CDR3 region has 11 residues. The germline gives CDR1 MDHEN, CDR2 SYDVKM. Trimming took off 3 bases at V and 10 bases at J, with 7 bases between the two ends. The CDR3 reads CASSLKVEQFF. CDR3 sequence (DNA): TGTGCCAGCAGTTTGAAGGTCGAGCAGTTCTTC.

V usage is TRBV7-2 and J usage is TRBJ2-1; D is unresolved. Germline V CDR1 and CDR2: SGHTA, FQGNSA. The length of the CDR3 is 12 residues. V was shortened by 5 bases and J by 5 bases, with 7 bases between the two germline ends. CDR3 sequence reads: CASSPPHNEQFF. The CDR3 bases are TGTGCCAGCAGCCCCCCCCACAATGAGCAGTTCTTC.

V usage is TRBV5-1 and J usage is TRBJ2-1, with D unresolved. CDR3 size: 15 residues. Germline V gene data show CDR1 as SGHRS and CDR2 as YFSETQ. Between the trimmed V and J ends, which lost 0 bases and 4 bases, there was a span of 11 bases. CDR3 coding DNA: TGCGCCAGCAGCTTGGAAGGTAGCAGGTACAATGAGCAGTTCTTC. Protein: CASSLEGSRYNEQFF.

This clonotype was picked up a small number of times. This sequence joins TRBV7-2 and TRBJ2-4; 8 bases map to TRBD1. The J call may be incorrect, as the DNA end agrees better with TRBJ2-5. Germline V gene sequence: CDR1 SGHTA, CDR2 FQGNSA. The CDR3 has 13 residues. CDR3 protein: CASSSNRGETQYF. CDR3 nucleotide sequence: TGTGCCAGCAGCTCTAACAGGGGGGAGACCCAGTACTTC.

As to this clonotype: One end of the junction does not line up with germline, which may come from a read error. The chain recombines TRBV7-9 with TRBJ2-7, with D possibly matching TRBD2 (6 bases). This CDR3 has 14 residues. The germline V gene has CDR1 SEHNR and CDR2 FQNEAQ (reference sequence). The CDR3 DNA sequence: TGTGCCTGCAGCTTAGCTGGAGGGAAGGGCGAGCAGTACTTC. This codes for CACSLAGGKGEQYF.

Here the CDR3 reads CASSLSSLAGVYNEQFF. CDR3 in DNA: TGTGCCAGCAGTCTAAGCTCCCTAGCGGGGGTGTACAATGAGCAGTTCTTC. The chain is built from TRBV27 and TRBJ2-1; 10 bases align to TRBD2. CDR3 length: 17 residues. The germline CDR1 and CDR2 sequences are MNHEY and SMNVEV (reference sequence). With 5 bases clipped from V and 4 bases from J, the junction kept 11 bases outside the gene matches.

With respect to this clonotype: One end of the junction varies from germline; a read error may be responsible. CDR3 amino acids: CRARDGYTF. For the CDR3, the DNA is TGCAGGGCTAGAGATGGCTACACCTTC. The rearrangement links TRBV20-1 to TRBJ1-2; no firm D call. Germline assignment: CDR1 DFQATT and CDR2 SNEGSKA (reference sequence). This CDR3 is built from 9 residues.

In this sample, this clonotype turned up a few times. This chain joins TRBV11-2 and TRBJ2-1; D possibly corresponds to TRBD2 (6 bases). Germline CDR1 reads SGHAT; CDR2 reads FQNNGV. The CDR3 contains 16 residues. With 2 bases removed from V and 2 bases from J, the gap between germline ends came to 13 bases. Written as DNA, the CDR3 is TGTGCCAGCAGCTTACGTCTAGCGCCTACCTACAATGAGCAGTTCTTC. This sequence encodes CASSLRLAPTYNEQFF.

This clonotype appeared a few times. V and J are TRBV4-1 and TRBJ2-5; D ambiguous. Germline V gene data show CDR1 as MGHRA and CDR2 as YSYEKL. Trimming pared 0 bases from V and 0 bases from J, leaving 2 bases between. The length of the CDR3 is 13 residues. The CDR3 region is CASSQEYQETQYF. CDR3 coding DNA: TGCGCCAGCAGCCAAGAGTACCAAGAGACCCAGTACTTC.

V usage is TRBV11-1 and J usage is TRBJ2-7; D call uncertain. The tail of the sequence fits TRBJ2-5 better, so the J call may be wrong. The germline V gene encodes CDR1 SGHAT and CDR2 FQDESV (reference sequence). This CDR3 spans 13 amino acids. The CDR3 spells CASSRAPRETQYF. The CDR3, as DNA: TGTGCCAGCAGCCGGGCGCCGCGAGAGACCCAGTACTTC.

The count of this clonotype is one. The J gene is TRBJ2-3, the V gene TRBV10-3; D uncertain. V was pared by 0 bases and J by 4 bases, with 8 bases between. CDR1 ENHRY and CDR2 SYGVKD come from the germline V gene. There are 14 residues in the CDR3. The CDR3 loop reads CAISESSGPDTQYF. DNA of the CDR3: TGTGCCATCAGTGAGTCGTCCGGCCCAGATACGCAGTATTTT.

In this sample, this clonotype turned up a few times. The V and J genes are TRBV20-1 and TRBJ1-1; 10 bases match TRBD1. V shed 1 base, J shed 5 bases, and the junction held 7 bases outside the gene matches. This CDR3 region has 15 residues. Germline loops: CDR1 DFQATT, CDR2 SNEGSKA (reference sequence). The CDR3 nucleotides are TGCAGTGCTAGAGCAAGACAGGGGGCGAGAACTGAAGCTTTCTTT. Amino acids: CSARARQGARTEAFF.

Note on this clonotype: At one end, the junction sequence differs from germline, possibly due to a read error. The chain has TRBV12-3 or TRBV12-4 and TRBJ1-5, with 7 bases fitting TRBD1. This CDR3 spans 16 amino acids. The CDR3 region has the DNA TGTGTCAGCAGTTTTCAAGGGACAGCGAGCAATCAGCCCCAGCATTTT. It translates to CVSSFQGTASNQPQHF.

J is TRBJ1-1 and V is TRBV12-3 or TRBV12-4; D is ambiguous. The CDR3 spans 14 residues. Trimming took off 5 bases at V and 2 bases at J, with 12 bases between the two ends. The CDR3 is CASSLKEGNTEAFF. The DNA for the CDR3 is TGTGCCAGCAGTCTAAAGGAGGGAAACACTGAAGCTTTCTTT.

The rearrangement links TRBV29-1 to TRBJ1-4; D is unclear. This CDR3 is built from 12 residues. Per germline, CDR1 SQVTM and CDR2 ANQGSEA. V lost 1 base, J lost 8 bases, and 8 bases lay in between. The CDR3 loop is CSVEGVEEKLFF. CDR3 DNA sequence: TGCAGCGTTGAAGGGGTGGAGGAAAAACTGTTTTTT.

DNA of the CDR3: TGTGCCAGCAGTGAATCGGGAACAGGGGGCTTCTCTGGCTACACCTTC. It specifies CASSESGTGGFSGYTF. The chain couples TRBV25-1 to TRBJ1-2, with TRBD1 matching over 9 bases. CDR3 length: 16 residues. Trimming cost V 1 base and J 7 bases; bases outside gene matches: 10. The V gene's germline CDR1 is MGHDK and CDR2 SYGVNS.

V gene TRBV5-1 combines with J gene TRBJ2-5, with D maybe TRBD1 (6 bases). V lost 4 bases and J lost 5, with 18 bases in between. This CDR3 region has 15 residues. The germline CDR1 and CDR2 sequences are SGHRS and YFSETQ. The CDR3 loop is CASSRDNNRGETQYF. CDR3 coding DNA: TGCGCCAGCAGCCGGGACAACAATAGGGGGGAGACCCAGTACTTC.

This chain connects TRBV24-1 to TRBJ2-1; D unclear. This CDR3 has 13 residues. V lost 5 bases and J lost 4, with 8 bases in between. CDR1 and CDR2 (germline): KGHDR, SFDVKD. The CDR3 sequence is CATSGPDYNEQFF. Written as DNA, the CDR3 is TGTGCCACCAGTGGACCGGATTACAATGAGCAGTTCTTC.

The chain is built from TRBV20-1 and TRBJ2-7; 8 bases match TRBD1. This CDR3 has 17 residues. V gave up 6 bases and J gave up 4 bases; unmatched junction bases: 20. Germline-derived CDR1 and CDR2 are DFQATT and SNEGSKA (reference sequence). CDR3 loop: CSADSDLGQGERYEQYF. Here the CDR3 DNA reads TGCAGTGCCGATTCCGATCTTGGACAGGGAGAAAGGTACGAGCAGTACTTC.